The 27 T cell receptor beta chains below were found in one sample sequenced in a study of shared clonotypes between healthy human individuals. Profiled with immunoSEQ multiplex PCR; TCRdb holds only in-frame clones, not every one. Of about 1.1 million clones in the sample, around 82% were seen once. Input material: memory CD4+ T cells from PBMCs. This sample's subset: CD45RA-negative fraction. All receptors derive from a man between 18 and 29 years old in good health. Some clones in this sample may be carry-over from other donors' samples.

J is TRBJ1-5 and V is TRBV4-1, with D perhaps matching TRBD1 (5 bases). Trimming stripped 4 bases from V and 6 bases from J, with 19 bases between. The length of the CDR3 is 16 residues. Per germline, CDR1 MGHRA and CDR2 YSYEKL. Written as DNA, the CDR3 is TGCGCCAGCAGCCTCCTCGGAGGGGTAAGTTCTCAGCCCCAGCATTTT. It yields the protein CASSLLGGVSSQPQHF.

This clone was detected a few times. This sequence joins TRBV19 and TRBJ1-5; 7 bases line up with TRBD1. The germline CDR1 and CDR2 sequences are LNHDA and SQIVND (reference sequence). The CDR3 loop spans 16 amino acids. The junction had 13 bases not matched to a gene; V was cut back by 5 bases and J by 6 bases. CDR3 in DNA: TGTGCCAGTAGTGCTATGCCGGGACAGACAACTCAGCCCCAGCATTTT. It encodes CASSAMPGQTTQPQHF.

The chain employs TRBV7-9 and TRBJ2-7; D is undetermined. The CDR3 has 11 amino acids. V was shortened by 5 bases and J by 11 bases, with 13 bases between the two germline ends. The germline CDR1 and CDR2 sequences are SEHNR and FQNEAQ (reference sequence). For the CDR3, the DNA is TGTGCCAGCAGCCTCGGTGGGTCCGAGTACTTC. Translating gives CASSLGGSEYF.

The V and J genes are TRBV28 and TRBJ2-3, with TRBD1 as a possible D gene (7 bases). Germline V gene data show CDR1 as MDHEN and CDR2 as SYDVKM. V was pared by 7 bases and J by 4 bases, with 18 bases between. The CDR3 is made up of 15 amino acids. Here the CDR3 DNA reads TGTGCCAGCACGGGCGGCGGGACAGCCTCAGATACGCAGTATTTT. Amino acids: CASTGGGTASDTQYF.

The chain couples TRBV7-3 to TRBJ2-1; 7 bases are shared with TRBD1. Unmatched junction bases numbered 7, after V lost 4 bases and J lost 4 bases. Germline V lookup: CDR1 SGHTA, CDR2 FQGTGA. This CDR3 is 15 amino acids long. CDR3 residues: CASSSRGQLYNEQFF. The CDR3 DNA reads as TGTGCCAGCAGCTCCCGGGGACAGCTTTACAATGAGCAGTTCTTC.

There are a few counts of this clone. The chain employs TRBV28 and TRBJ1-2, with D unresolved. The CDR3 runs 13 residues. Trimming removed 2 bases from V and 9 bases from J, with 13 bases in between. Germline CDR1 and CDR2: MDHEN and SYDVKM. The CDR3: CASSLEAPRRYTF. CDR3 DNA: TGTGCCAGCAGTTTAGAGGCCCCTAGGCGCTACACCTTC.

This clone has a handful of counts. This chain links TRBV25-1 with TRBJ1-5, with a weak D call TRBD1 (5 bases). The CDR3 spans 15 residues. Per germline, CDR1 MGHDK and CDR2 SYGVNS. The ends were cut back, 4 bases at V and 6 bases at J, with 16 bases in the middle. The CDR3 region is CASSGAQGFTQPQHF. In nucleotides, the CDR3 is TGTGCCAGCAGTGGGGCCCAGGGATTTACTCAGCCCCAGCATTTT.

The CDR3 coding sequence is TGTGCCGGACGAACGACTAACTATGGCTACACCTTC. Its protein is CAGRTTNYGYTF. This sequence joins TRBV5-4 and TRBJ1-2; D not resolved. CDR3 length: 12 amino acids. CDR1 and CDR2 (germline): SGHNT, YYREEE (reference sequence). The ends were cut back, 10 bases at V and 0 bases at J, with 10 bases in the middle.

The rearrangement joins TRBV5-1 to TRBJ1-6; a weak D match, TRBD1 (5 bases). Trimming stripped 4 bases from V and 7 bases from J, with 9 bases between. The CDR3 has 13 residues. Germline lookup yields CDR1 SGHRS and CDR2 YFSETQ. CDR3 loop: CASSPEGNSPLHF. In DNA form, the CDR3 reads TGCGCCAGCAGCCCAGAGGGGAATTCACCCCTCCACTTT. Combining the CDR3 with reference TRBV5-1 and TRBJ1-6 gives the whole variable domain KAGVTQTPRYLIKTRGQQVTLSCSPISGHRSVSWYQQTPGQGLQFLFEYFSETQRNKGNFPGRFSGRQFSNSRSEMNVSTLELGDSALYLCASSPEGNSPLHFGNGTRLTVT.

This clone was counted between two and nine times. The chain couples TRBV6-1 to TRBJ2-1; D assignment may be TRBD1 or TRBD2 (6 bases each). Germline V gives CDR1 MNHNS, CDR2 SASEGT. The CDR3 has 16 amino acids. Between the trimmed V and J ends, which lost 2 bases and 3 bases, there was a span of 14 bases. The CDR3 protein is CASSERTVGGYNEQFF. The CDR3 nucleotides read TGTGCCAGCAGTGAAAGGACAGTCGGGGGCTACAATGAGCAGTTCTTC.

This clone was counted once. The chain employs TRBV6-6 and TRBJ2-2, with 8 bases identical to TRBD1. The CDR3 is 15 residues long. Germline-derived CDR1 and CDR2 are MNHNY and SVGAGI (reference sequence). V gave up 4 bases and J gave up 7 bases; unmatched junction bases: 8. CDR3 coding DNA: TGTGCCAGCAGTTCCATTCAGGGGGCGGTCGGGGAGCTGTTTTTT. Encoded protein: CASSSIQGAVGELFF.

This rearrangement joins TRBV28 to TRBJ1-3; the D gene is possibly TRBD1 (5 bases). CDR3 size: 13 residues. Trimming pared 7 bases from V and 2 bases from J, leaving 9 bases between. Germline CDR1 and CDR2: MDHEN and SYDVKM. The CDR3 spells CASTTVAGNTIYF. Here the CDR3 DNA reads TGTGCCAGCACGACAGTTGCTGGAAACACCATATATTTT.

There are many counts of this clone. The same CDR3 also results from other DNA sequences found in this sample. The CDR3 DNA follows: TGTGCCAGCAGTTCGGGGACAGCAGTGAACTATGGCTACACCTTC. This sequence encodes CASSSGTAVNYGYTF. V usage is TRBV28 and J usage is TRBJ1-2; 7 bases map to TRBD1. Losses at the gene ends were 4 bases for V and 2 bases for J; bases not matched to a gene: 7. The CDR3 contains 15 residues. CDR1 and CDR2 from the germline V gene are MDHEN and SYDVKM.

This chain joins TRBV19 and TRBJ2-1; TRBD2 is a possible D gene (6 bases). V shed 5 bases and J shed 3 bases, with 14 bases lying between them. The CDR3 loop spans 15 amino acids. Germline V gene data show CDR1 as LNHDA and CDR2 as SQIVND (reference sequence). CDR3: CASSSPRGSYNEQFF. The CDR3 DNA reads TGTGCCAGTAGTTCCCCCCGGGGGAGCTACAATGAGCAGTTCTTC.

Regarding this clone: A read error may be the cause here, since a much bigger clone is one base away. The chain is built from TRBV5-1 and TRBJ1-1, with TRBD1 matching over 7 bases. This CDR3 spans 13 amino acids. Germline CDR1 and CDR2: SGHRS and YFSETQ. DNA for the CDR3: TGCGCCAGCAGCTTCCAGGGGGATACTGAAGCTTCCTTT. Translating gives CASSFQGDTEASF.

V gene TRBV9 combines with J gene TRBJ1-1, with D unclear. The CDR3 runs to 15 residues. With 0 bases removed from V and 0 bases from J, the gap between germline ends came to 9 bases. In germline, CDR1 is SGDLS, CDR2 YYNGEE. The CDR3: CASSVDGSLNTEAFF. The DNA for the CDR3 is TGTGCCAGCAGCGTAGATGGCAGTTTGAACACTGAAGCTTTCTTT.

The chain uses TRBV29-1 and TRBJ1-3; D is uncertain. The CDR3 is 15 residues long. V dropped 4 bases and J dropped 0 bases, with 13 bases sitting between them. In germline, CDR1 is SQVTM, CDR2 ANQGSEA. In nucleotides, the CDR3 is TGCAGCGTTGTCCGAGCAGGAGCCTCTGGAAACACCATATATTTT. Protein sequence: CSVVRAGASGNTIYF.

The CDR3 DNA is TGTGCCAGCAGTGAGAGAAGTTCCTACGAGCAGTACTTC. Translation gives CASSERSSYEQYF. V usage is TRBV6-1 and J usage is TRBJ2-7; D ambiguous. This CDR3 is built from 13 residues. The germline V and J ends were trimmed by 3 bases and 1 base, with 7 bases remaining between them. Looked up from germline, CDR1 is MNHNS and CDR2 is SASEGT.

Comment on this clone: This may be a read error, as it is one base from a much larger clone. This chain joins TRBV2 and TRBJ1-2, with 9 bases that match TRBD1. Germline V gene sequence: CDR1 SNHLY, CDR2 FYNNEI. The CDR3 is 13 amino acids. Written as DNA, the CDR3 is TGTGCCTGCAGCGCGACAGGGGGATGGGGCTACACCTTC. Its protein product is CACSATGGWGYTF.

V gene TRBV4-2 combines with J gene TRBJ2-7; the match to TRBD2 covers 7 bases. The trim removed 3 bases at V and 0 bases at J, leaving 5 bases unmatched. Germline V gene lookup returns CDR1 LGHNA and CDR2 YNFKEQ. The length of the CDR3 is 15 residues. The CDR3 is CASSQSASGSYEQYF. As DNA, the CDR3 is TGTGCCAGCAGCCAGAGTGCTAGCGGCTCCTACGAGCAGTACTTC.

In DNA, the CDR3 is TGTGCCAGCAGTCCCCGGACATTGAACACTGAAGCTTTCTTT. Encoded protein: CASSPRTLNTEAFF. The chain links TRBV27 to TRBJ1-1; tentative D call: TRBD1 (5 bases). This CDR3 contains 14 residues. V lost 5 bases and J 0 bases, leaving 10 bases between the germline ends. Germline values: CDR1 MNHEY, CDR2 SMNVEV (reference sequence).

This clone was counted only a few times. This chain joins TRBV5-1 and TRBJ1-4; D gene unclear. In germline, CDR1 is SGHRS, CDR2 YFSETQ. Trimming stripped 4 bases from V and 9 bases from J, with 13 bases between. The CDR3 has 13 residues. CDR3 sequence: CASSPDAVQKLFF. CDR3 bases: TGCGCCAGCAGCCCCGACGCAGTCCAAAAACTGTTTTTT.

The chain couples TRBV30 to TRBJ2-5; tentative D call: TRBD1 (6 bases). The germline V gene has CDR1 GTSNPN and CDR2 SVGIG (reference sequence). The CDR3 runs to 14 residues. V was trimmed by 3 bases and J by 5 bases, leaving 16 bases between them. For the CDR3, the DNA is TGTGCCTGGAGCGCCATTGGGGGCATCGAGACCCAGTACTTC. Translating it yields CAWSAIGGIETQYF.

V gene TRBV7-3 combines with J gene TRBJ1-1; TRBD1 matches 7 bases. Germline CDR1 reads SGHTA; CDR2 reads FQGTGA. This CDR3 spans 13 amino acids. The V gene end was trimmed by 8 bases and the J gene end by 4 bases; junction bases not matched to a gene: 7. The CDR3 sequence is CASGRNRGTEAFF. CDR3 in DNA: TGTGCCAGCGGTAGGAACAGGGGCACTGAAGCTTTCTTT.

This clone was counted only a few times. J is TRBJ1-5 and V is TRBV30; tentative D call: TRBD1 (6 bases). The CDR3 length is 14 residues. The germline CDR1 and CDR2 sequences are GTSNPN and SVGIG (reference sequence). The ends were cut back, 2 bases at V and 7 bases at J, with 15 bases in the middle. The CDR3 bases are TGTGCCTGGAGTCAGGGGAGCGGTAAGCAGCCCCAGCATTTT. It specifies CAWSQGSGKQPQHF.

This clone occurred a few times. The chain is built from TRBV5-4 and TRBJ2-5; D gene ambiguous. The germline V and J ends were trimmed by 7 bases and 1 base, with 17 bases remaining between them. The CDR3 consists of 15 residues. Germline values: CDR1 SGHNT, CDR2 YYREEE (reference sequence). CDR3 region: CASRDRAKSQETQYF. CDR3 DNA sequence: TGTGCCAGCCGAGACCGGGCCAAAAGCCAAGAGACCCAGTACTTC.

The chain combines TRBV15 with TRBJ2-1, with TRBD1 matching over 8 bases. Germline assignment: CDR1 LNHNV and CDR2 YYDKDF (reference sequence). The V segment lost 0 bases and the J segment 3 bases; nucleotides outside the gene matches: 7. The CDR3 extends over 17 amino acids. The CDR3: CATSRDQGAAYYNEQFF. CDR3 DNA sequence: TGTGCCACCAGCAGAGATCAGGGGGCGGCCTACTACAATGAGCAGTTCTTC.